One sample yielded the 5 T cell receptor beta chains listed below, sequenced in a study of regulatory T cells in long-lasting Graves disease. Time point: newly diagnosed GD, antithyroid drugs for less than 3 months. Isolated PBMC RNA provided the starting material for the TCR library. Building of the TCR beta libraries involved iRepertoire HTBI primers and Arm-PCR of CDR3 regions. One entry per CDR3 protein, called by TCRdb with MiXCR from the multiplex PCR reads. This table holds about 500,000 distinct CDR3 sequences, roughly 16% found once. These same records also appear under a second study, on T cells in Graves' hyperthyroidism and ophthalmopathy.

This sample comprised peripheral blood mononuclear cells (PBMCs), obtained at new diagnosis, from a patient treated with antithyroid drugs. The receptors were gathered from a man aged 40-55 years with Graves disease.

Details on this clonotype: A much more abundant neighbour one base away suggests this may be a read error. This chain joins TRBV28 and TRBJ2-1; D uncertain. The CDR3 is 13 residues long. CDR1 and CDR2 from the germline V gene are MDHEN and SYDVKM. The chain's CDR3 is CASSPISYNKQFF. CDR3 coding DNA: TGTGCCAGCAGCCCTATCTCCTACAATAAGCAGTTCTTC.

In its sample, this clonotype was seen many times. The rearrangement joins TRBV14 to TRBJ2-1; perhaps TRBD1 as D (6 bases). Trimming pared 4 bases from V and 3 bases from J, leaving 13 bases between. CDR3 length: 15 residues. The germline V gene encodes CDR1 SGHDN and CDR2 FVKESK. CDR3: CASSLWGRGYNEQFF. CDR3 nucleotide sequence: TGTGCCAGCAGCCTTTGGGGCAGGGGCTACAATGAGCAGTTCTTC.

The chain has TRBV28 and TRBJ1-2, with TRBD1 matching 10 bases. With 5 bases clipped from V and 2 bases from J, the junction kept 11 bases outside the gene matches. CDR1 MDHEN and CDR2 SYDVKM come from the germline V gene. This CDR3 is 17 amino acids long. The CDR3 region has the DNA TGTGCCAGCAGTCCGACCGGTGGGACAGGGGAAAACTATGGCTACACCTTC. Its protein is CASSPTGGTGENYGYTF.

In this sample, this clonotype turned up many times. This chain joins TRBV28 and TRBJ2-7; no reliable D call. CDR3 length: 17 amino acids. Germline V lookup: CDR1 MDHEN, CDR2 SYDVKM. V was trimmed by 1 base and J by 2 bases, leaving 18 bases between them. The CDR3 loop reads CASSLSGPTGPTYEQYF. CDR3 sequence (DNA): TGTGCCAGCAGTTTATCCGGTCCCACTGGGCCGACCTACGAGCAGTACTTC.

Of note for this clonotype: A much larger clone lies one base from this, so it may be a read error. The chain has TRBV6-2 or TRBV6-3 and TRBJ1-4; a weak D match, TRBD1 (5 bases). In germline, CDR1 is MNHEY, CDR2 SVGEGT. The CDR3 covers 17 residues. The CDR3 DNA sequence: TGTGCCAGCAGTTACTCACAGGCAGCCCGCAGGGTTGAAAGACTGTTTTTT. Translated: CASSYSQAARRVERLFF.